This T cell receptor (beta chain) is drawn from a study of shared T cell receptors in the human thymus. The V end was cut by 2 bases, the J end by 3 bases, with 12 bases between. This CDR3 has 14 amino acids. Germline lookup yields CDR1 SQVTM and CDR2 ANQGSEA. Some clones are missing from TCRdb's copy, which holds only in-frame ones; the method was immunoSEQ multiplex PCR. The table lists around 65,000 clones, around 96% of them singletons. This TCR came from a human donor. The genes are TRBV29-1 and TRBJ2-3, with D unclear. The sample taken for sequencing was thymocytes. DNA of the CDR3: TGCAGCGTTGAACATACTACTAAAACAGATACGCAGTATTTT. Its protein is CSVEHTTKTDTQYF.